Each of the 9 T cell receptor beta chains below was sequenced from the same sample in a study of blood T cell repertoires in COVID-19. Assay used: immunoSEQ multiplex PCR; TCRdb lists only in-frame clones, some missing. The table includes about 300,000 clones, 70% to 90% detected once. Sample: PBMCs or T cells enriched from blood (not recorded which). The receptors stem from a man aged 25-45 years who had recovered from COVID-19.

This sequence joins TRBV7-9 and TRBJ1-4, with 8 bases identical to TRBD1. Germline V gene sequence: CDR1 SEHNR, CDR2 FQNEAQ (reference sequence). V lost 0 bases, J lost 8 bases, and 5 bases stayed unmatched. The CDR3 is 15 residues long. The CDR3 bases are TGTGCCAGCAGCTTAGCTGGGACAGGAGGGGAAAAACTGTTTTTT. Its translation: CASSLAGTGGEKLFF.

Written as DNA, the CDR3 is TGCGCCAGCAGCGATCCTAGTAGAGGCGACACAGATACGCAGTATTTT. Protein: CASSDPSRGDTDTQYF. The rearrangement uses TRBV5-1 and TRBJ2-3; D is unclear. The CDR3 extends over 16 amino acids. V was shortened by 4 bases and J by 2 bases, with 17 bases between the two germline ends. Looked up from germline, CDR1 is SGHRS and CDR2 is YFSETQ.

V and J are TRBV13 and TRBJ2-5, with a weak D call TRBD1 (6 bases). V gave up 2 bases and J gave up 4 bases, with 8 bases separating them. The CDR3 loop spans 13 amino acids. The germline CDR1 and CDR2 sequences are PRHDT and FYEKMQ (reference sequence). CDR3 region: CASSLTRGETQYF. Written as DNA, the CDR3 is TGTGCCAGCAGCTTAACCAGGGGAGAGACCCAGTACTTC. Combining the CDR3 with reference TRBV13 and TRBJ2-5 gives the whole variable domain AAGVIQSPRHLIKEKRETATLKCYPIPRHDTVYWYQQGPGQDPQFLISFYEKMQSDKGSIPDRFSAQQFSDYHSELNMSSLELGDSALYFCASSLTRGETQYFGPGTRLLVL.

The gene calls are TRBV15 and TRBJ2-3, with TRBD2 as a possible D gene (6 bases). In germline, CDR1 is LNHNV, CDR2 YYDKDF (reference sequence). Trimming stripped 0 bases from V and 2 bases from J, with 15 bases between. The CDR3 is 17 residues long. The CDR3 loop is CATSRDHGGLITDTQYF. The CDR3 DNA is TGTGCCACCAGCAGAGATCATGGGGGACTGATCACAGATACGCAGTATTTT.

The V call is TRBV21-1, the J call TRBJ1-5. TRBV21-1 represents a pseudogene. The CDR3 has 18 residues. The CDR3 region is CASSKALGGEYSNQPQHF. As DNA, the CDR3 is TGTGCCAGCAGCAAAGCGCTTGGGGGGGAATATAGCAATCAGCCCCAGCATTTT.

The sample holds one count of this clone. This chain joins TRBV5-1 and TRBJ1-1; 7 bases align to TRBD1. V gave up 6 bases and J gave up 5 bases; unmatched junction bases: 19. CDR3 length equals 17 residues. Looked up from germline, CDR1 is SGHRS and CDR2 is YFSETQ. This CDR3 reads CASKFGGNRGAWTEAFF. Here the CDR3 DNA reads TGCGCCAGCAAATTTGGGGGGAACAGGGGCGCTTGGACTGAAGCTTTCTTT.

For this clone: The junction departs from germline at one end; a sequencing error may be responsible. The chain has TRBV28 and TRBJ2-3, with 9 nucleotides matching TRBD2. This CDR3 spans 13 amino acids. Germline-derived CDR1 and CDR2 are MDHEN and SYDVKM. CDR3 protein: CTSGGYPPDTQYF. The CDR3 nucleotides read TGTACCAGCGGGGGGTACCCCCCAGATACGCAGTATTTT.

The V and J genes are TRBV11-3 and TRBJ2-2; 7 positions agree with TRBD2. After removal of 4 bases from V and 0 bases from J, the junction contained 2 bases not matched to a gene. This CDR3 region has 15 residues. Germline CDR1 SGHNT, CDR2 YENEEA. The CDR3: CASSSGRANTGELFF. In DNA form, the CDR3 reads TGTGCCAGCAGCTCAGGGAGGGCGAACACCGGGGAGCTGTTTTTT.

The chain combines TRBV7-2 with TRBJ1-5; 10 bases map to TRBD1. The V segment lost 3 bases and the J segment 6 bases; nucleotides outside the gene matches: 5. The CDR3 sequence is 15 residues long. Germline V gives CDR1 SGHTA, CDR2 FQGNSA. The DNA for the CDR3 is TGTGCCAGCAGCTTCCGGACAGGGGGGGGTCAGCCCCAGCATTTT. This codes for CASSFRTGGGQPQHF. Full variable domain (missing parts from reference TRBV7-2 and TRBJ1-5): GAGVSQSPSNKVTEKGKDVELRCDPISGHTALYWYRQSLGQGLEFLIYFQGNSAPDKSGLPSDRFSAERTGGSVSTLTIQRTQQEDSAVYLCASSFRTGGGQPQHFGDGTRLSIL.